A single T cell receptor beta chain is shown here with its context. The target antigen is unknown. The data are from a study of Ad26.COV2.S vaccination and SARS-CoV-2 variants. At the level of the study: Each vaccinee took Ad26.COV2.S intramuscularly, once or twice 56 days apart.

Whole-study results and caveats: Reports say spike-specific CD8+ and CD4+ T cell responses covered substantial breadth after vaccination.

Stated treatment: about 20 received Ad26.COV2.S at low or high dose, single or two shots; about 5 received placebo; per-sample allocation not given. Sampling occurred on day 63 after the first vaccine or placebo injection. The germline V gene encodes CDR1 KGHSH and CDR2 LQKENI. V was clipped by 1 base and J by 6 bases, with 17 bases between them. The CDR3 spans 16 residues. TCRdb's copy holds only in-frame clones and misses some; the assay was immunoSEQ multiplex PCR. The sample has approximately 420,000 clones, roughly 88% seen once. The sequencing used peripheral blood, collected in a trial of Ad26.COV2.S vaccine versus placebo. The clonotype was recovered from a person between 18 and 59 years old who received the Ad26.COV2.S COVID-19 vaccine or a placebo. The J gene is TRBJ2-3, the V gene TRBV18; no definite D call. For the CDR3, the DNA is TGTGCCAGCTCACCACTTCAGGTTTTATTCAGTGATACGCAGTATTTT. This encodes CASSPLQVLFSDTQYF. Full variable domain (remainder filled in from reference TRBV18 and TRBJ2-3): NAGVMQNPRHLVRRRGQEARLRCSPMKGHSHVYWYRQLPEEGLKFMVYLQKENIIDESGMPKERFSAEFPKEGPSILRIQQVVRGDSAAYFCASSPLQVLFSDTQYFGPGTRLTVL.